The sequence of this TCR beta chain was determined in a study of T cell responses to AZD1222 COVID-19 vaccine. Broader study findings: Unmutated variant regions are reportedly targeted by nearly half of spike-specific TCRs. CD4 TCRs linked to vaccination spanned spike, dominating at 160-218 and 743-854. It should be noted that donors were predominantly white British and more often female, and clonal diversity was possibly underestimated. Spike-specific TCR depth and breadth grew after two AZD1222 doses.

About this clone: Its target is not known.

Here immunoSEQ multiplex PCR was the method, and the copy in TCRdb shows in-frame clones only, minus some. The sample consists of roughly 180,000 clones, 80% to 95% of them appearing once. Germline V gives CDR1 MNHEY, CDR2 SVGEGT. The CDR3 sequence is 15 residues long. Trimming pared 2 bases from V and 8 bases from J, leaving 13 bases between. J is TRBJ1-6 and V is TRBV6-2 or TRBV6-3; D not certain. The source is an adult who received the AZD1222 COVID-19 vaccine. Source: peripheral blood, taken 28 days after the second AZD1222 dose. CDR3 region: CASSYNFGPDSPLHF. The DNA for the CDR3 is TGTGCCAGCAGTTACAATTTCGGACCAGATTCACCCCTCCACTTT.